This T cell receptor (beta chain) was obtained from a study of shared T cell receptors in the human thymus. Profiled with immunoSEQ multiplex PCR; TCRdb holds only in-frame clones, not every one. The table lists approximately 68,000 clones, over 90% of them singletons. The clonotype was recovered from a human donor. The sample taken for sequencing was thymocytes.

This CDR3 reads CASSLEANYEQYF. CDR3 nucleotide sequence: TGTGCCAGCAGCTTGGAAGCAAACTACGAGCAGTACTTC. The chain joins TRBV5-8 to TRBJ2-7; D call uncertain. From germline, CDR1 is SGHTS and CDR2 YDEGEE. CDR3 length: 13 amino acids. V was pared by 0 bases and J by 3 bases, with 7 bases between.